Listed below are T cell receptor beta chains from one sample, sequenced in a study. In TCRdb, the 5' RACE reads were re-called with MiXCR into one record per CDR3 protein. Of tens of thousands of distinct CDR3 sequences in the sample, around 24% are singletons; the top ten hold more than 3%. Sequenced: tumor-infiltrating naive CD4+ T cells sorted from the breast tumor. All receptors come from a female donor with breast cancer. Both conserved end residues are part of each CDR3. The D gene is left open where the match is weak. Rows may omit the clone size; those that give it use once, few, many or a size class.

abundance: many
j_gene: TRBJ2-3
d_gene: TRBD2
v_gene: TRBV5-1
CDR3aa: CASSPGAGVGDTQYF
CDR3nt: TGCGCCAGCAGCCCGGGAGCGGGAGTGGGAGATACGCAGTATTTT

abundance: few
j_gene: TRBJ2-1
d_gene: -
v_gene: TRBV7-2
CDR3aa: CASSSGRGGNEQFF
CDR3nt: TGTGCCAGCAGCTCGGGTAGAGGGGGCAATGAGCAGTTCTTC

abundance: few
j_gene: TRBJ1-1
d_gene: -
v_gene: TRBV20-1
CDR3aa: CSARVPRLDTEAFF
CDR3nt: TGCAGTGCTAGAGTCCCCAGGTTGGACACTGAAGCTTTCTTT

abundance: -
j_gene: TRBJ2-5
d_gene: TRBD2
v_gene: TRBV11-2
CDR3aa: CTSSLDGTSIETQYF
CDR3nt: TGTACCAGCAGCTTAGACGGGACTAGCATCGAGACCCAGTACTTC

abundance: many
j_gene: TRBJ2-7
d_gene: -
v_gene: TRBV5-5
CDR3aa: CASSLQGYEQYF
CDR3nt: TGTGCCAGCAGCTTACAGGGCTACGAGCAGTACTTC

abundance: many
j_gene: TRBJ2-3
d_gene: -
v_gene: TRBV12-3/TRBV12-4
CDR3aa: CASSLGVSTDTQYF
CDR3nt: TGTGCCAGCAGTTTGGGGGTTAGCACAGATACGCAGTATTTT

abundance: few
j_gene: TRBJ1-1
d_gene: TRBD1
v_gene: TRBV20-1
CDR3aa: CSARVNRGTEAFF
CDR3nt: TGCAGTGCTAGGGTGAACAGGGGGACTGAAGCTTTCTTT

abundance: few
j_gene: TRBJ2-3
d_gene: -
v_gene: TRBV3-1
CDR3aa: CASSQRERGDTQYF
CDR3nt: TGTGCCAGCAGCCAACGGGAGAGGGGAGATACGCAGTATTTT

abundance: -
j_gene: TRBJ2-5
d_gene: -
v_gene: TRBV12-3/TRBV12-4
CDR3aa: CASTPPGGETQYF
CDR3nt: TGTGCCAGCACTCCTCCTGGGGGAGAGACCCAGTACTTC

abundance: -
j_gene: TRBJ2-7
d_gene: TRBD2
v_gene: TRBV5-1
CDR3aa: CASSPTSGGALRSYEQYF
CDR3nt: TGCGCCAGCAGCCCAACTAGCGGGGGGGCATTAAGATCCTACGAGCAGTACTTC

abundance: -
j_gene: TRBJ2-7
d_gene: TRBD2
v_gene: TRBV30
CDR3aa: CAWSTATSATYEQYF
CDR3nt: TGTGCCTGGAGTACGGCGACTAGCGCCACCTACGAGCAGTACTTC

abundance: -
j_gene: TRBJ2-7
d_gene: -
v_gene: TRBV11-1
CDR3aa: CASSSWGLEQHF
CDR3nt: TGTGCCAGCAGCTCGTGGGGGCTCGAGCAGCACTTC

abundance: -
j_gene: TRBJ2-7
d_gene: -
v_gene: TRBV6-1
CDR3aa: CASSDGGHEQYF
CDR3nt: TGTGCCAGCAGTGATGGGGGCCACGAGCAGTACTTC

abundance: many
j_gene: TRBJ2-3
d_gene: TRBD2
v_gene: TRBV28
CDR3aa: CASSHWDLAGGPDTQYF
CDR3nt: TGTGCCAGCAGTCATTGGGATCTGGCGGGAGGGCCAGATACGCAGTATTTT

abundance: few
j_gene: TRBJ2-5
d_gene: TRBD1
v_gene: TRBV12-3/TRBV12-4
CDR3aa: CASSPRTGGETQYF
CDR3nt: TGTGCCAGCAGTCCTCGGACAGGGGGGGAGACCCAGTACTTC

abundance: few
j_gene: TRBJ2-2
d_gene: TRBD2
v_gene: TRBV7-6
CDR3aa: CASSLILLAGGGELFF
CDR3nt: TGTGCCAGCAGCTTAATTCTACTAGCGGGTGGCGGGGAGCTGTTTTTT

abundance: -
j_gene: TRBJ1-1
d_gene: -
v_gene: TRBV7-2
CDR3aa: CASSLERITEAFF
CDR3nt: TGTGCCAGCAGCTTAGAACGTATTACTGAAGCTTTCTTT

abundance: -
j_gene: TRBJ2-2
d_gene: -
v_gene: TRBV5-1
CDR3aa: CASSLAAGSDTGELFF
CDR3nt: TGCGCCAGCAGCTTGGCGGCAGGGTCCGACACCGGGGAGCTGTTTTTC

abundance: few
j_gene: TRBJ2-2
d_gene: TRBD2
v_gene: TRBV7-2
CDR3aa: CASSVTSGGAGELFF
CDR3nt: TGTGCCAGCAGCGTGACTAGCGGGGGGGCCGGGGAGCTGTTTTTT

abundance: few
j_gene: TRBJ1-1
d_gene: -
v_gene: TRBV5-1
CDR3aa: CASSLRENTEAFF
CDR3nt: TGCGCCAGCAGCCTCCGGGAGAACACTGAAGCTTTCTTT

abundance: -
j_gene: TRBJ2-1
d_gene: -
v_gene: TRBV7-2
CDR3aa: CASSVHIDSYNEQFF
CDR3nt: TGTGCCAGCAGCGTTCATATAGACTCCTACAATGAGCAGTTCTTC

abundance: few
j_gene: TRBJ2-1
d_gene: -
v_gene: TRBV24-1
CDR3aa: CATSDTDSSSYNEQFF
CDR3nt: TGTGCCACCAGTGATACTGACAGCAGCTCCTACAATGAGCAGTTCTTC

abundance: few
j_gene: TRBJ2-6
d_gene: TRBD1
v_gene: TRBV4-2
CDR3aa: CASSHGQGASGANVLTF
CDR3nt: TGTGCCAGCAGCCACGGACAGGGGGCCTCTGGGGCCAACGTCCTGACTTTC

abundance: -
j_gene: TRBJ2-2
d_gene: TRBD1
v_gene: TRBV7-6
CDR3aa: CASSLAGTGGNTGELFF
CDR3nt: TGTGCCAGCAGCTTAGCCGGGACAGGTGGGAACACCGGGGAGCTGTTTTTT

abundance: -
j_gene: TRBJ2-7
d_gene: TRBD2
v_gene: TRBV12-3/TRBV12-4
CDR3aa: CSSSFFAASGREQYF
CDR3nt: TGTTCCAGCAGTTTTTTCGCAGCTAGCGGGAGAGAGCAGTACTTC

abundance: few
j_gene: TRBJ2-3
d_gene: TRBD2
v_gene: TRBV12-3/TRBV12-4
CDR3aa: CASSLDGVRTSGFTDTQYF
CDR3nt: TGTGCCAGCAGTTTGGATGGAGTACGGACTAGCGGCTTCACAGATACGCAGTATTTT